The TCR beta chain under discussion was sequenced for a study of breast tumors, draining lymph nodes, adjacent tissues (dated by TCRdb to 2015 to 2016). With regard to the full study: TCR beta repertoires were compared across tumor, adjacent nontumor tissue and axillary lymph nodes obtained from breast cancer patients. The study was designed to assess the relationships and possible T-cell exchange between tumor, surrounding tissue and draining lymph node repertoires in human breast cancer. The paper as a whole reports these results and caveats: Tumor and nontumor tissue repertoires were found to be significantly more similar in luminal-like than in basal-like breast cancer. The study presented the conclusion that tumor T cells originate in lymph nodes as consistent with a hypothesis, not as something directly demonstrated. Tumors showed preferential V and J gene usage, and their T-cell repertoire diversity fell below that of lymph nodes yet above that of nontumor tissue. A scenario in which most tumor T cells derive from the lymph node and then expand within tumor tissue was judged to be consistent with the data.

The CDR3 runs 17 residues from the cysteine to the phenylalanine. Of all the DNA, just the CDR3 is kept, 51 bases in frame from base 1. From a lookup of the germline V gene, CDR1 and CDR2 are LGHNA and YNFKEQ. V loses 0 bases at its end and J loses 1 base; junction bases beyond the gene matches: 3. This clonotype has more than one count but fewer than ten. Its antigen is currently not known. No much larger clone is present one base from it, and per-base qualities are unavailable. Sequencing was performed on an Illumina HiSeq 2000. TCR beta chain libraries were generated by multiplex PCR amplification. High-throughput sequencing was used to analyze the amplified TCR beta chain products. TCRdb cleaned the public reads at Q25 with fastp, built clones with MiXCR and kept in-frame beta chains. Rows are combined by CDR3 protein, so each entry shows the most common genes and DNA. This sample lists some 19,000 distinct CDR3 sequences; 50% were detected once. The ten largest account for roughly 7.3% of the sample.

Sequenced material: breast tumor tissue. The chain is assembled from TRBV4-2 and TRBJ2-1, and 10 junction bases match TRBD2. The clonotype comes from a female donor with breast cancer. Some clones in this sample may be carry-over from other donors' samples. The nucleotide sequence is TGTGCCAGCAGCCAAGAAGCGGGAGGGCCTTCCTACAATGAGCAGTTCTTC. Its protein reads: CASSQEAGGPSYNEQFF.